This entry describes one TCR beta chain. The data were obtained in a study of cytomegalovirus exposure and HLA in healthy donors. The CDR3 is 14 amino acids. Germline CDR1 ENHRY, CDR2 SYGVKD. V lost 5 bases to trimming and J lost 7 bases; unmatched junction nucleotides: 8. PCR involved 60 Vbeta and 13 Jbeta primers. Profiled with immunoSEQ multiplex PCR; TCRdb holds only in-frame clones, not every one. Here the sample spans 200,000 to 250,000 clones, about 80% being singletons. The sequenced material came from PBMCs. The chain is built from TRBV10-3 and TRBJ1-5, with 7 positions matching TRBD1. This clonotype was obtained from a man younger than 35 in good health and CMV-seronegative. The CDR3: CAISQGGADQPQHF. Here the CDR3 DNA reads TGTGCCATCAGTCAAGGGGGCGCGGACCAGCCCCAGCATTTT.